The present T cell receptor beta chain was sequenced within a study of CD8+CD57+ T cells in acquired aplastic anemia (dated by TCRdb to the late 2010s). About the full investigation: DNA extracted from sorted CD4+ and CD8+ cells had a mean of approximately 3.4 ug, with a range of 0.2 to 27.4 ug. CD8+CD57+ expansion was defined as frequency above the mean frequency observed in healthy subjects.

Profiling of TCR beta VDJ combinations and CDR3 sequences used genomic DNA as the template. An Illumina HiSeq 2000 was the platform used for TCR repertoire sequencing. The authors' analysis ran thus. Repertoire assessment relied on Simpson's diversity index, CDR3 size and DJ length profiles, and TRBV/TRBJ rearrangement plots. The immunodominant clone was defined as the most abundant DNA sequence in deep sequencing data. CDR3 amino acid sequences were checked for sharing between subjects and were compared against published repertoires and the VDJdb database. The public sequencing data were trimmed at Q25 with fastp and processed into clonotypes with MiXCR by TCRdb, which kept only in-frame beta chains. Every CDR3 protein is listed once, alongside the most common genes and DNA of its rows. TCRdb, rather than the study authors, made the V and J calls. The sample contains 150,000 to 200,000 distinct CDR3 sequences, about 50% of them found a single time. The top ten hold 10% to 15% of the sample.

Trimming takes 0 bases from V and 1 base from J, and the germline ends sit 6 bases apart. CDR1 SGHKS and CDR2 YYEKEE are derived from the germline V gene (reference sequence). The CDR3 contains 14 residues, cysteine and phenylalanine counted. Here the CDR3 DNA is all that survives: 42 bases in frame from base 1. Broader findings and caveats from the paper: Between patients and healthy controls, no significant difference in CD8+ Simpson's diversity was found (P=0.060). Roughly 30 CD8+ CDR3 sequences were found to be shared between patients and controls, but these sequences appeared to be highly expressed in patients and within the immunodominant clones of the patients.

Flow cytometry had shown CD8+CD57+ cell expansion in the patients selected for sequencing. All patients had severe acquired aplastic anemia diagnosed by International Study of Aplastic Anemia and Agranulocytosis and Camitta criteria. No patient had received any therapy when blood was sampled. In the study, sorted CD4+ and CD8+ blood T cells from patients with severe aplastic anemia and from healthy subjects underwent deep sequencing of TCR repertoires. In the USA, patient enrollment took place under clinicaltrials.gov protocols 00001620, 01623167, 00001397, 00071045, 00081523 and 00961064. Ficoll-Paque density gradient centrifugation was used to isolate peripheral blood mononuclear cells. Before DNA was extracted, CD4+ and CD8+ T cells were sorted using either FACS or magnetic beads. A remark on this clonotype: The specificity of this receptor is unknown. No base qualities exist here, and no much larger clone lies one base off it.

The sample comprised sorted CD4+, CD8+, or CD8+CD57+ T cells (not recorded which) from PBMCs. This receptor was identified in a human donor with aplastic anemia. Here the chain combines TRBV5-5 and TRBJ2-3; TRBD1 is perhaps the D gene, given 6 matching bases. CDR3 protein: CASSLEGGTDTQYF. Read as DNA, the sequence is TGTGCCAGCAGCTTGGAGGGGGGCACAGATACGCAGTATTTT.